The TCR beta chain described here comes from a study of T cell responses to AZD1222 COVID-19 vaccine. Study-wide background: Pooling of second doses given at about 4 or about 12 weeks was done.

Remarks on this clone: Its antigen is not known.

Study findings and constraints: Sampling that yielded the repertoires occurred only after the peak T cell response. Among those given AZD1222, only five or six were seropositive at baseline. Increases in Spike-specific TCR breadth and depth were seen after two AZD1222 doses.

The assay was immunoSEQ multiplex PCR, and TCRdb's table has in-frame clones only and misses some. In the table there are some 130,000 clones, over 90% of which are singletons. Trimming removed 3 bases from V and 0 bases from J, with 0 bases in between. The CDR3 sequence is 12 residues long. The germline gives CDR1 SGDLS, CDR2 YYNGEE. The receptor's source is an adult in good health. Sequenced material: peripheral blood, taken on day 0 of AZD1222 vaccination. The chain has TRBV9 and TRBJ2-2; the D is unclear. CDR3 sequence (DNA): TGTGCCAGCAGCGCGAACACCGGGGAGCTGTTTTTT. Protein product: CASSANTGELFF.